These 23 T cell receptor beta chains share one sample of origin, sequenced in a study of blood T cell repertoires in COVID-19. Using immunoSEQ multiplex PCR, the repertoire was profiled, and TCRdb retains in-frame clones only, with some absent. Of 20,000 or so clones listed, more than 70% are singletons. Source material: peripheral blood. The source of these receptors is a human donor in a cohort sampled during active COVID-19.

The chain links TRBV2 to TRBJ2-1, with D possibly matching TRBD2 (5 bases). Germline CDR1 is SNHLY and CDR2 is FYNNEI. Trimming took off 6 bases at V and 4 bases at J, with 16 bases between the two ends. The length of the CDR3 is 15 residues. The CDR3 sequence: CASRDGLSRYNEQFF. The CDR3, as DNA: TGTGCCAGCAGGGACGGACTCAGTAGATACAATGAGCAGTTCTTC. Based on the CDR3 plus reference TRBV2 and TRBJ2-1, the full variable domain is EPEVTQTPSHQVTQMGQEVILRCVPISNHLYFYWYRQILGQKVEFLVSFYNNEISEKSEIFDDQFSVERPDGSNFTLKIRSTKLEDSAMYFCASRDGLSRYNEQFFGPGTRLTVL.

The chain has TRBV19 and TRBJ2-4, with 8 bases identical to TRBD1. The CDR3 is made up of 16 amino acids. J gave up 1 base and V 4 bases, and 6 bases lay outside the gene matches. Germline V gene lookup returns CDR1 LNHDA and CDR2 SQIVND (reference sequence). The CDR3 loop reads CASSTTGGDAKNIQYF. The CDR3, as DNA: TGTGCCAGTAGTACCACAGGGGGTGACGCCAAAAACATTCAGTACTTC.

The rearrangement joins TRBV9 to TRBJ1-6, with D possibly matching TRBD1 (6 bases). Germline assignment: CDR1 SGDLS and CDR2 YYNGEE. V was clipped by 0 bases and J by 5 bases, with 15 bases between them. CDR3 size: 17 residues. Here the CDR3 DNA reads TGTGCCAGCAGCGTAGAGGGGGACCTGAGCGATAATTCACCCCTCCACTTT. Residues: CASSVEGDLSDNSPLHF.

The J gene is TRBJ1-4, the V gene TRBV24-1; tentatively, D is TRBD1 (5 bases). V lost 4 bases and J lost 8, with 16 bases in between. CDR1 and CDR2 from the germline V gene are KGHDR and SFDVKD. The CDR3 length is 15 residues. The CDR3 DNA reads TGTGCCACCAGTGACCCAAGGACGACAGCCGAAAAACTGTTTTTT. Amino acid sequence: CATSDPRTTAEKLFF.

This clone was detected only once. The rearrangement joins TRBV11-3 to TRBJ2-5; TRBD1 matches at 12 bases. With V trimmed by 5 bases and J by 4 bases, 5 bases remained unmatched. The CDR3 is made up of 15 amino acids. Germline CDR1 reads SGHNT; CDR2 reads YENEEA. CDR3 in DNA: TGTGCCAGCAGCCACTGGGACAGGGGGCGAGAGACCCAGTACTTC. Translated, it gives CASSHWDRGRETQYF.

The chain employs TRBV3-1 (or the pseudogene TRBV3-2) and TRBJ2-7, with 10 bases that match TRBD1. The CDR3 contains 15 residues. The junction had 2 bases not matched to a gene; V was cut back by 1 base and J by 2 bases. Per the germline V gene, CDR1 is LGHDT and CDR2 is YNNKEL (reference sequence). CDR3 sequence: CASSQGQGAAYEQYF. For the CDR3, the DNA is TGTGCCAGCAGCCAAGGACAGGGGGCAGCCTACGAGCAGTACTTC.

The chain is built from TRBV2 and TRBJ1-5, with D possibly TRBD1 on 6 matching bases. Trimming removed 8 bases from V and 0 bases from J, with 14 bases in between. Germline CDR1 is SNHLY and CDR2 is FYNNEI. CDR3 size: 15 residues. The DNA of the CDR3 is TGTGCCAGCGGGAAAACAGGGAATAGCAATCAGCCCCAGCATTTT. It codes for CASGKTGNSNQPQHF.

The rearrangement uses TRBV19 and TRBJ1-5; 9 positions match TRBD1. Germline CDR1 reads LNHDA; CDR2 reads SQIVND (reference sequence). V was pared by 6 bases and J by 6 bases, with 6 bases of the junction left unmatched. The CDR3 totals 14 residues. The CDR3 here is CASSHRGLGQPQHF. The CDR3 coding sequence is TGTGCCAGTAGCCACAGGGGGCTGGGTCAGCCCCAGCATTTT.

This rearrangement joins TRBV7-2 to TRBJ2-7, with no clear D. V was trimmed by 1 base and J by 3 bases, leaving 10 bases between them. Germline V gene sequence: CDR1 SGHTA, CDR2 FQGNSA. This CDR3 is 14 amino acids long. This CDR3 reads CASSLVSLGYEQYF. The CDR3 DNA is TGTGCCAGCAGCTTAGTTTCTCTCGGCTACGAGCAGTACTTC.

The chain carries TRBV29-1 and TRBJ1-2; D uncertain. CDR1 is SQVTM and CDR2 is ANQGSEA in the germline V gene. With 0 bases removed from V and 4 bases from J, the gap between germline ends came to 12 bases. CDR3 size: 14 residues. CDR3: CSVEDQDLGYGYTF. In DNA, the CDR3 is TGCAGCGTTGAAGATCAGGACTTAGGCTATGGCTACACCTTC. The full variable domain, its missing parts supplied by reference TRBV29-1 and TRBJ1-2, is SAVISQKPSRDICQRGTSLTIQCQVDSQVTMMFWYRQQPGQSLTLIATANQGSEATYESGFVIDKFPISRPNLTFSTLTVSNMSPEDSSIYLCSVEDQDLGYGYTFGSGTRLTVV.

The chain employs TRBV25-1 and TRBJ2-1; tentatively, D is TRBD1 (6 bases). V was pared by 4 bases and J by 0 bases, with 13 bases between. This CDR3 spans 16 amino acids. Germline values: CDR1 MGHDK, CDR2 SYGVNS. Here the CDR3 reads CASSGRDTSSYNEQFF. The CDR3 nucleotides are TGTGCCAGCAGTGGACGGGACACAAGCTCCTACAATGAGCAGTTCTTC. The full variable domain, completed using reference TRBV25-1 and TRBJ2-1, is EADIYQTPRYLVIGTGKKITLECSQTMGHDKMYWYQQDPGMELHLIHYSYGVNSTEKGDLSSESTVSRIRTEHFPLTLESARPSHTSQYLCASSGRDTSSYNEQFFGPGTRLTVL.

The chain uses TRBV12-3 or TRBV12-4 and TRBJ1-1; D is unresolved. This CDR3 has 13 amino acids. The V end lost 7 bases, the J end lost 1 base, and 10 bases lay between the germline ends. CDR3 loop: CASKRPGNTEAFF. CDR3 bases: TGTGCCAGCAAGCGCCCGGGGAACACTGAAGCTTTCTTT.

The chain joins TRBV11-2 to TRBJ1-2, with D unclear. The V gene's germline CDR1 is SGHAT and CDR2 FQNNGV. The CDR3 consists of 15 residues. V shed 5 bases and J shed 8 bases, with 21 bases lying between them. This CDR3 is CASSPEGTSVQGYTF. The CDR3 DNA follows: TGTGCCAGCAGCCCCGAGGGAACATCGGTTCAGGGCTACACCTTC.

The CDR3 sequence: CAISESSGLAARAEQFF. In DNA form, the CDR3 reads TGTGCCATCAGTGAGTCGTCCGGGCTAGCTGCCCGGGCGGAGCAGTTCTTC. This rearrangement joins TRBV10-3 to TRBJ2-1; possible D gene TRBD2, 5 bases. The V gene lost 0 bases and the J gene lost 10 bases, with 22 bases spanning the gap. Germline-derived CDR1 and CDR2 are ENHRY and SYGVKD. CDR3 length equals 17 residues.

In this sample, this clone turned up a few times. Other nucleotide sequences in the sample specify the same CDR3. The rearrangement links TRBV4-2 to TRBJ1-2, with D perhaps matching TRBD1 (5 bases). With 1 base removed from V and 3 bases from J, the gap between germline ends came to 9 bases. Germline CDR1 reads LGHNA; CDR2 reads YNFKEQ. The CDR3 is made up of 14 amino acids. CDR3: CASSQVGRDYGYTF. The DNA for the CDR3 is TGTGCCAGCAGCCAAGTGGGCAGGGACTATGGCTACACCTTC.

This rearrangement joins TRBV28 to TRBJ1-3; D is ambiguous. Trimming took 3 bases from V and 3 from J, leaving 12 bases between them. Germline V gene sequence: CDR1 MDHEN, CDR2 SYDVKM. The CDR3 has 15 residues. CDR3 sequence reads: CASSFETQVGNTIYF. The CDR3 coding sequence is TGTGCCAGCAGTTTTGAGACCCAGGTTGGAAACACCATATATTTT.

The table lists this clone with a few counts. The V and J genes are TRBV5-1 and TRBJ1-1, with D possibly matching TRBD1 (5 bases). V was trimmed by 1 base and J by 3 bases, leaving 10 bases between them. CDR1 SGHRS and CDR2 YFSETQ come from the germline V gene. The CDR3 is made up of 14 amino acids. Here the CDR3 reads CASSLQGGDTEAFF. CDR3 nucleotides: TGCGCCAGCAGCTTGCAGGGAGGCGACACTGAAGCTTTCTTT. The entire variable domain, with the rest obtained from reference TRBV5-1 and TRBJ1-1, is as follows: KAGVTQTPRYLIKTRGQQVTLSCSPISGHRSVSWYQQTPGQGLQFLFEYFSETQRNKGNFPGRFSGRQFSNSRSEMNVSTLELGDSALYLCASSLQGGDTEAFFGQGTRLTVV.

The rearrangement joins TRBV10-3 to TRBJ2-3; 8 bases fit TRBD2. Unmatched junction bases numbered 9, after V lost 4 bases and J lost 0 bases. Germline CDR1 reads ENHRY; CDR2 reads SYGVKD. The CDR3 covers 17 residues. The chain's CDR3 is CAISVPISGASTDTQYF. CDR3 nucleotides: TGTGCCATCAGTGTGCCGATTAGCGGGGCTAGCACAGATACGCAGTATTTT.

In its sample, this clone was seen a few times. In DNA form, the CDR3 reads TGTGCCAGCAGCCCCTCCTATGTGGGGGGGAAGTACGAGCAGTACTTC. It is translated as CASSPSYVGGKYEQYF. The rearrangement uses TRBV3-1 (or the pseudogene TRBV3-2) and TRBJ2-7, with 7 bases identical to TRBD2. The germline V gene encodes CDR1 LGHDT and CDR2 YNNKEL (reference sequence). V trimming: 4 bases; J trimming: 4 bases; junction bases outside the gene matches: 13. CDR3 length equals 16 residues.

The DNA for the CDR3 is TGTGCCAGCCGCCTAGGAGTAGTTTACGGGGATGAGCAGTTCTTC. Encoded protein: CASRLGVVYGDEQFF. J is TRBJ2-1 and V is TRBV6-5; TRBD2 might be the D (5 bases). Germline V gene data show CDR1 as MNHEY and CDR2 as SVGAGI. The CDR3 extends over 15 amino acids. V dropped 8 bases and J dropped 8 bases, with 22 bases sitting between them.

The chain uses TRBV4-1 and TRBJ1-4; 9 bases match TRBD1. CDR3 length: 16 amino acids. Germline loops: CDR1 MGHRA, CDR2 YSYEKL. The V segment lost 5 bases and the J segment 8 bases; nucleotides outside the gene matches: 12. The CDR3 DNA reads TGCGCCAGCAGCGGGGGACAGGGAGGGGATGGAGAAAAACTGTTTTTT. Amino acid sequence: CASSGGQGGDGEKLFF.

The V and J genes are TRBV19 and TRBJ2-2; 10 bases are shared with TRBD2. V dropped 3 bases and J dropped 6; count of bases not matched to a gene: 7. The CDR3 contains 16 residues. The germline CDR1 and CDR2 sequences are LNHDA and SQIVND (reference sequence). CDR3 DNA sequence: TGTGCCAGTAGTATCTTCGGAGCGGGAGGGTCCGGGGAGCTGTTTTTT. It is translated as CASSIFGAGGSGELFF.

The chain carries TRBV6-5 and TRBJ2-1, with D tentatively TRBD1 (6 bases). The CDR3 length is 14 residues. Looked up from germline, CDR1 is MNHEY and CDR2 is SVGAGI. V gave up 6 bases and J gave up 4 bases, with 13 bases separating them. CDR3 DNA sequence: TGTGCCAGCAGCCGGGACAACCATTACAATGAGCAGTTCTTC. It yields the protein CASSRDNHYNEQFF.